These 9 T cell receptor beta chains were all obtained from the same sample, sequenced in a study of blood T cell repertoires in COVID-19. TCRdb keeps only in-frame clones here, not all; method: immunoSEQ multiplex PCR. Of 70,000 to 95,000 clones in the sample, roughly 80% were seen once. The sample was peripheral blood. Receptors were obtained from a woman aged 70 to 79 with acute or convalescent COVID-19.

The chain recombines TRBV14 with TRBJ1-6; possible D gene TRBD1, 5 bases. Germline CDR1 and CDR2: SGHDN and FVKESK. V shed 1 base and J shed 7 bases, with 14 bases lying between them. The CDR3 runs to 16 residues. The CDR3 is CASSQVQARLNSPLHF. The CDR3 DNA reads as TGTGCCAGCAGCCAAGTACAGGCTCGTTTAAATTCACCCCTCCACTTT.

The J gene is TRBJ2-1, the V gene TRBV28, with TRBD2 matching over 8 bases. The trim removed 6 bases at V and 13 bases at J, leaving 5 bases unmatched. The CDR3 totals 11 residues. CDR1 is MDHEN and CDR2 is SYDVKM in the germline V gene. Here the CDR3 reads CASSLLAAQFF. The CDR3 DNA is TGTGCCAGCAGCTTACTAGCGGCTCAGTTCTTC. Supplemented by reference TRBV28 and TRBJ2-1, the full variable domain reads DVKVTQSSRYLVKRTGEKVFLECVQDMDHENMFWYRQDPGLGLRLIYFSYDVKMKEKGDIPEGYSVSREKKERFSLILESASTNQTSMYLCASSLLAAQFFGPGTRLTVL.

The chain couples TRBV28 to TRBJ2-7, with 7 bases fitting TRBD1. The CDR3 contains 14 residues. After removal of 6 bases from V and 7 bases from J, the junction contained 12 bases not matched to a gene. Germline V gene sequence: CDR1 MDHEN, CDR2 SYDVKM. CDR3 DNA: TGTGCCAGCAGGGCGACAGGGCCTCGGGATGAGCAGTACTTC. This sequence encodes CASRATGPRDEQYF.

The V gene is TRBV4-2, the J gene TRBJ2-3, with 12 positions matching TRBD1. Germline CDR1 LGHNA, CDR2 YNFKEQ. Trimming at V came to 1 base and at J to 8 bases, leaving 10 bases not matched to a gene. The CDR3 has 17 residues. The CDR3 nucleotides read TGTGCCAGCAGCCAAGTGCAGGGACAGGGGGCCAGTGGTACGCAGTATTTT. Translated, it gives CASSQVQGQGASGTQYF.

CDR3 sequence reads: CASSLMGAQDTEAFF. The CDR3 nucleotides read TGCGCCAGCAGCTTGATGGGGGCGCAAGACACTGAAGCTTTCTTT. V usage is TRBV5-1 and J usage is TRBJ1-1; possibly TRBD1 for D (6 bases). The CDR3 is made up of 15 amino acids. V was trimmed by 1 base and J by 3 bases, leaving 13 bases between them. From germline, CDR1 is SGHRS and CDR2 YFSETQ.

V usage is TRBV30 and J usage is TRBJ1-3, with TRBD1 identical over 7 bases. In germline, CDR1 is GTSNPN, CDR2 SVGIG (reference sequence). CDR3 length: 13 residues. V was pared by 6 bases and J by 2 bases, with 4 bases of the junction left unmatched. The CDR3 spells CACRTGAGNTIYF. CDR3 in DNA: TGTGCCTGTAGAACAGGGGCTGGAAACACCATATATTTT.

This clone was observed a handful of times. The chain has TRBV27 and TRBJ1-1; 10 bases match TRBD1. J lost 1 base, V lost 3 bases, and 2 bases had no gene match. Germline V gene lookup returns CDR1 MNHEY and CDR2 SMNVEV (reference sequence). This CDR3 comprises 15 residues. As DNA, the CDR3 is TGTGCCAGCAGTTTGCGACAGGGGGCGAACACTGAAGCTTTCTTT. Its protein is CASSLRQGANTEAFF.

The chain links TRBV28 to TRBJ2-7, with 9 bases that match TRBD1. The CDR3 contains 15 residues. V was clipped by 2 bases and J by 5 bases; unmatched bases: 7. CDR1 is MDHEN, CDR2 SYDVKM, per germline. The CDR3 bases are TGTGCCAGCAGTTTAGCGGGACAGGGTAAGGACGAGCAGTACTTC. Translation gives CASSLAGQGKDEQYF.

This rearrangement joins TRBV11-3 to TRBJ1-2, with a possible D match to TRBD1 (6 bases). Per germline, CDR1 SGHNT and CDR2 YENEEA. This CDR3 contains 13 residues. The germline V and J ends were trimmed by 5 bases and 3 bases, with 10 bases remaining between them. DNA for the CDR3: TGTGCCAGCAGCCTAGGGGGGGACTATGGCTACACCTTC. It codes for CASSLGGDYGYTF.